These 10 T cell receptor beta chains were all obtained from the same sample, sequenced in a study of shared clonotypes between healthy human individuals. Positive CCR7 selection of CD45RO-negative cells yielded the naive CD8 cells, and terminally differentiated effector memory CD45RA+ cells were excluded. Here immunoSEQ multiplex PCR was the method, and the copy in TCRdb shows in-frame clones only, minus some. This table holds more than 2 million clones, about 95% found once. Sequenced material: naive CD8+ T cells sorted from blood. The receptors were sampled from a young man in good health.

Note on this clone: A junction boundary mismatches the germline segment, possibly from a read error. V gene TRBV5-8 combines with J gene TRBJ1-2; no reliable D call. Germline assignment: CDR1 SGHTS and CDR2 YDEGEE. This CDR3 comprises 9 residues. CDR3 nucleotides: TGTGCCAGCAGCGCCAAACAGAAGTTC. Translation gives CASSAKQKF.

V gene TRBV6-1 combines with J gene TRBJ2-5; D is undetermined. The CDR3 is 13 amino acids. Germline V gene lookup returns CDR1 MNHNS and CDR2 SASEGT. Between the trimmed V and J ends, which lost 1 base and 5 bases, there was a span of 8 bases. The CDR3 coding sequence is TGTGCCAGCAGTGAAGGGCCCCAGGAGACCCAGTACTTC. Residues: CASSEGPQETQYF.

As for this clone: Within the sample, other DNA sequences also encode this same CDR3. V usage is TRBV27 and J usage is TRBJ2-7, with a possible D match to TRBD1 (5 bases). V was pared by 3 bases and J by 2 bases, with 8 bases between. CDR3 length: 13 residues. Germline assignment: CDR1 MNHEY and CDR2 SMNVEV (reference sequence). The CDR3 nucleotides read TGTGCCAGCAGTTTTCAGGGTACCTACGAGCAGTACTTC. Amino acids: CASSFQGTYEQYF.

The chain couples TRBV4-3 to TRBJ1-5; D not resolved. The V gene's germline CDR1 is LGHNA and CDR2 YSLEER. The CDR3 is 15 residues long. V was trimmed by 4 bases and J by 7 bases, leaving 17 bases between them. Here the CDR3 DNA reads TGCGCCAGCAGCCCGCTGCTAGACGGCGGCCAGCCCCAGCATTTT. It translates to CASSPLLDGGQPQHF.

The CDR3: CASSLMTGVYEQYF. The CDR3 DNA reads TGTGCCAGCAGTTTAATGACAGGGGTATACGAGCAGTACTTC. This chain joins TRBV27 and TRBJ2-7; the match to TRBD1 covers 8 bases. The J segment lost 4 bases and the V segment lost 2 bases, leaving 4 bases of the junction unmatched. The CDR3 is made up of 14 amino acids. Germline CDR1 reads MNHEY; CDR2 reads SMNVEV (reference sequence).

The chain has TRBV11-2 and TRBJ2-7, with 14 bases fitting TRBD2. V shed 6 bases, J shed 5 bases, and the junction held 15 bases outside the gene matches. The length of the CDR3 is 18 residues. Germline assignment: CDR1 SGHAT and CDR2 FQNNGV. Written as DNA, the CDR3 is TGTGCCAGCAGTTTTATTTTCCACCCGACTAGCGGGAGGGACGAGCAGTACTTC. The encoded protein is CASSFIFHPTSGRDEQYF.

The rearrangement joins TRBV6-6 to TRBJ2-1, with a tentative D call TRBD1 (5 bases). Trimming left V 5 bases short and J 0 bases short, with 14 bases between. The CDR3 contains 16 residues. Germline CDR1 and CDR2: MNHNY and SVGAGI (reference sequence). CDR3 in amino acids: CASSPDSLSSYNEQFF. The CDR3 nucleotides read TGTGCCAGCAGTCCCGACAGCCTAAGCTCCTACAATGAGCAGTTCTTC.

Only a few counts were recorded for this clone. The V and J genes are TRBV10-3 and TRBJ2-7, with TRBD1 identical over 9 bases. The ends lost 0 bases at V and 5 bases at J; junction bases unmatched: 2. Germline V gives CDR1 ENHRY, CDR2 SYGVKD. This CDR3 is built from 14 residues. Here the CDR3 reads CAISESGTGNEQYF. CDR3 in DNA: TGTGCCATCAGTGAGTCCGGGACAGGGAACGAGCAGTACTTC.

J is TRBJ2-1 and V is TRBV19, with TRBD1 as a possible D gene (6 bases). Looked up from germline, CDR1 is LNHDA and CDR2 is SQIVND (reference sequence). This CDR3 is built from 11 residues. V was pared by 8 bases and J by 7 bases, with 9 bases between. The CDR3 is CASRGGNEQFF. The CDR3 DNA reads as TGTGCCAGTCGAGGGGGTAATGAGCAGTTCTTC.

V is TRBV10-2 and J is TRBJ2-7; TRBD2 aligns across 9 bases. CDR1 WSHSY and CDR2 SAAADI come from the germline V gene. This CDR3 has 12 amino acids. V gave up 10 bases and J gave up 3 bases; unmatched junction bases: 4. The CDR3 sequence: CATSGDYYEQYF. The CDR3 DNA reads as TGCGCCACTAGCGGGGACTACTACGAGCAGTACTTC.